Each of the 26 T cell receptor beta chains below was sequenced from the same sample in a study of cytomegalovirus exposure and HLA in healthy donors. The PCR contained 60 Vbeta and 13 Jbeta primers. Here immunoSEQ multiplex PCR was the method, and the copy in TCRdb shows in-frame clones only, minus some. This table has 200,000 to 250,000 clones, around four fifths appearing once. The sequencing input was PBMCs. The origin of the receptors is a woman between 40 and 50 years old in good health and CMV-seronegative.

This clone was seen only once. V usage is TRBV5-1 and J usage is TRBJ2-7, with D perhaps matching TRBD2 (5 bases). This CDR3 contains 15 residues. Germline loops: CDR1 SGHRS, CDR2 YFSETQ. Trimming pared 4 bases from V and 5 bases from J, leaving 19 bases between. The CDR3 loop reads CASSITDSVLDEQYF. In DNA form, the CDR3 reads TGCGCCAGCAGCATAACGGACTCGGTTCTGGACGAGCAGTACTTC.

The chain uses TRBV14 and TRBJ1-2, with a possible D match to TRBD1 (5 bases). Germline V gene sequence: CDR1 SGHDN, CDR2 FVKESK. This CDR3 has 13 residues. Deletions cut 4 bases from V and 8 bases from J, with 14 bases between. CDR3 DNA: TGTGCCAGCAGCCCGTTCGGGTCAGGGGGCTACACCTTC. Translation gives CASSPFGSGGYTF.

The chain links TRBV7-8 to TRBJ2-7; 7 bases line up with TRBD1. The CDR3 length is 16 residues. Germline CDR1 reads SGHVS; CDR2 reads FQNEAQ. V dropped 3 bases and J dropped 2; count of bases not matched to a gene: 10. This CDR3 is CASSLGVGTVPYEQYF. As DNA, the CDR3 is TGTGCCAGCAGCTTGGGGGTCGGGACAGTACCCTACGAGCAGTACTTC.

The chain joins TRBV10-3 to TRBJ1-3; the D is unclear. This CDR3 has 15 amino acids. V was clipped by 4 bases and J by 0 bases, with 10 bases between them. CDR1 ENHRY and CDR2 SYGVKD come from the germline V gene. In DNA form, the CDR3 reads TGTGCCATCAGTGGGAGTCGATCCTCTGGAAACACCATATATTTT. Protein: CAISGSRSSGNTIYF.

This clone was seen only a few times. The CDR3 reads CASSITLAYEQYF. For the CDR3, the DNA is TGTGCCAGCAGTATTACGTTAGCCTACGAGCAGTACTTC. The chain links TRBV6-1 to TRBJ2-7; no firm D call. Germline V gene lookup returns CDR1 MNHNS and CDR2 SASEGT. This CDR3 comprises 13 residues. V was pared by 5 bases and J by 2 bases, with 10 bases between.

The J gene is TRBJ2-1, the V gene TRBV19; the match to TRBD1 covers 8 bases. Germline V gives CDR1 LNHDA, CDR2 SQIVND (reference sequence). The CDR3 loop spans 15 amino acids. Unmatched junction bases numbered 10, after V lost 4 bases and J lost 8 bases. The CDR3 DNA follows: TGTGCCAGTAGTAATTTCAGGACAGGGCCGGATGAGCAGTTCTTC. This gives the protein CASSNFRTGPDEQFF.

The V call is TRBV29-1, the J call TRBJ1-1; D perhaps matches TRBD1 (6 bases). The CDR3 spans 13 residues. The germline gives CDR1 SQVTM, CDR2 ANQGSEA. V was clipped by 2 bases and J by 4 bases, with 11 bases between them. The CDR3 nucleotides read TGCAGCGTTGAACGGGGGGCTGGCACTGAAGCTTTCTTT. This translates into CSVERGAGTEAFF. Full variable domain (rest looked up from reference TRBV29-1 and TRBJ1-1): SAVISQKPSRDICQRGTSLTIQCQVDSQVTMMFWYRQQPGQSLTLIATANQGSEATYESGFVIDKFPISRPNLTFSTLTVSNMSPEDSSIYLCSVERGAGTEAFFGQGTRLTVV.

The chain has TRBV4-3 and TRBJ2-3; D possibly corresponds to TRBD1 (5 bases). Germline CDR1 and CDR2: LGHNA and YSLEER. Trimming took off 0 bases at V and 4 bases at J, with 11 bases between the two ends. CDR3 length: 15 residues. DNA of the CDR3: TGCGCCAGCAGCCAAGAATGGGTCAGGGCAGATACGCAGTATTTT. Translated, it gives CASSQEWVRADTQYF.

The chain uses TRBV7-2 and TRBJ1-2; the D is unclear. Germline V CDR1 and CDR2: SGHTA, FQGNSA. The length of the CDR3 is 14 residues. The ends were cut back, 1 base at V and 0 bases at J, with 6 bases in the middle. This CDR3 reads CASSLDLANYGYTF. The CDR3 nucleotides read TGTGCCAGCAGCTTAGACTTGGCTAACTATGGCTACACCTTC.

The chain combines TRBV4-1 with TRBJ2-5, with TRBD2 matching over 13 bases. This CDR3 contains 16 residues. V was clipped by 5 bases and J by 4 bases; unmatched bases: 7. The V gene's germline CDR1 is MGHRA and CDR2 YSYEKL. The CDR3 reads CASSYTSGGAGETQYF. In DNA, the CDR3 is TGCGCCAGCAGCTACACTAGCGGGGGGGCTGGAGAGACCCAGTACTTC.

This chain uses TRBV6-1 with TRBJ2-1; D gene uncertain. The CDR3 is 12 residues long. Germline loops: CDR1 MNHNS, CDR2 SASEGT. The V and J ends lost 3 bases and 4 bases respectively, with 4 bases between them. CDR3 DNA sequence: TGTGCCAGCAGTGACAGGTACAATGAGCAGTTCTTC. As protein: CASSDRYNEQFF.

V is TRBV27 and J is TRBJ1-1; TRBD1 might be the D (5 bases). The CDR3 is 16 residues long. The V and J ends lost 9 bases and 1 base respectively, with 21 bases between them. The V gene's germline CDR1 is MNHEY and CDR2 SMNVEV (reference sequence). This chain's CDR3 is CASSSPGGRANTEAFF. The CDR3 bases are TGTGCCAGTTCCTCCCCGGGGGGAAGGGCGAACACTGAAGCTTTCTTT.

The chain is built from TRBV14 and TRBJ2-5; 7 nucleotides match TRBD2. The CDR3 spans 15 residues. Germline CDR1 is SGHDN and CDR2 is FVKESK. The trim removed 2 bases at V and 5 bases at J, leaving 8 bases unmatched. The CDR3 sequence: CASSQLTSAWETQYF. CDR3 nucleotides: TGTGCCAGCAGCCAACTCACTAGCGCCTGGGAGACCCAGTACTTC.

The chain has TRBV5-1 and TRBJ1-1, with 7 positions matching TRBD1. The germline V gene encodes CDR1 SGHRS and CDR2 YFSETQ. V shed 1 base, J shed 7 bases, and the junction held 7 bases outside the gene matches. The CDR3 has 14 amino acids. The CDR3 loop reads CASSLTNRQGEAFF. CDR3 in DNA: TGCGCCAGCAGCTTGACGAACCGACAGGGTGAAGCTTTCTTT.

The gene calls are TRBV2 and TRBJ1-4, with D tentatively TRBD1 (5 bases). There are 13 residues in the CDR3. Trimming removed 6 bases from V and 3 bases from J, with 8 bases in between. Germline-derived CDR1 and CDR2 are SNHLY and FYNNEI. Here the CDR3 DNA reads TGTGCCAGCAGGGGGGGACCTAATGAAAAACTGTTTTTT. It yields the protein CASRGGPNEKLFF. Drawing the rest from reference TRBV2 and TRBJ1-4, the complete variable domain is EPEVTQTPSHQVTQMGQEVILRCVPISNHLYFYWYRQILGQKVEFLVSFYNNEISEKSEIFDDQFSVERPDGSNFTLKIRSTKLEDSAMYFCASRGGPNEKLFFGSGTQLSVL.

The CDR3 here is CASSQAEGARYEQYF. Here the CDR3 DNA reads TGTGCCAGCAGCCAAGCGGAGGGGGCTCGTTACGAGCAGTACTTC. This chain links TRBV4-2 with TRBJ2-7; perhaps TRBD1 as D (7 bases). CDR3 length: 15 residues. Germline V gene data show CDR1 as LGHNA and CDR2 as YNFKEQ. Trimming cost V 1 base and J 4 bases, with 14 bases left between them.

The chain couples TRBV29-1 to TRBJ1-3, with a possible D match to TRBD1 (5 bases). The CDR3 covers 13 residues. Between the trimmed V and J ends, which lost 6 bases and 2 bases, there was a span of 11 bases. In germline, CDR1 is SQVTM, CDR2 ANQGSEA. The CDR3 here is CSVVWGTGNTIYF. Here the CDR3 DNA reads TGCAGCGTGGTGTGGGGCACTGGAAACACCATATATTTT.

The genes are TRBV5-1 and TRBJ2-1; 10 bases map to TRBD2. The V gene end was trimmed by 2 bases and the J gene end by 6 bases; junction bases not matched to a gene: 5. This CDR3 contains 15 residues. Germline assignment: CDR1 SGHRS and CDR2 YFSETQ. CDR3 sequence reads: CASSFGLAGVNEQFF. The CDR3 DNA reads TGCGCCAGCAGCTTCGGGCTAGCGGGGGTCAATGAGCAGTTCTTC.

The chain couples TRBV7-6 to TRBJ2-1; possibly TRBD2 for D (5 bases). Trimming cost V 5 bases and J 2 bases, with 16 bases left between them. This CDR3 is 16 amino acids long. CDR1 SGHVS and CDR2 FNYEAQ come from the germline V gene. The CDR3 DNA is TGTGCCAGCAGCCCCGGTGGGCTAGCCACCTACAATGAGCAGTTCTTC. Residues: CASSPGGLATYNEQFF.

CDR3 DNA sequence: TGCGCCAGCAGCCAAGTGGCAGGGCCCCAACCCTACGAGCAGTACTTC. Its protein product is CASSQVAGPQPYEQYF. V is TRBV4-3 and J is TRBJ2-7, with D possibly TRBD1 on 5 matching bases. V lost 1 base and J lost 2, with 15 bases in between. CDR3 length: 16 amino acids. Germline CDR1 is LGHNA and CDR2 is YSLEER.

The sample holds one count of this clone. This chain joins TRBV6-4 and TRBJ1-2; possibly TRBD1 for D (6 bases). The CDR3 has 12 residues. Trimming took off 7 bases at V and 6 bases at J, with 12 bases between the two ends. In germline, CDR1 is MRHNA, CDR2 SNTAGT. The CDR3 loop is CASNRDTDGYTF. Written as DNA, the CDR3 is TGTGCCAGCAACCGGGACACCGATGGCTACACCTTC.

This clone appeared once. The chain uses TRBV30 and TRBJ1-2; D is uncertain. V lost 8 bases, J lost 4 bases, and 11 bases lay in between. The germline V gene encodes CDR1 GTSNPN and CDR2 SVGIG (reference sequence). CDR3 length: 11 residues. The DNA for the CDR3 is TGTGCCCTAGTCAGTGGCTATGGCTACACCTTC. Amino acids: CALVSGYGYTF.

The chain uses TRBV4-3 and TRBJ1-3; 8 bases agree with TRBD1. The germline V gene has CDR1 LGHNA and CDR2 YSLEER. Trimming at V came to 1 base and at J to 3 bases, leaving 5 bases not matched to a gene. This CDR3 contains 16 residues. CDR3 residues: CASSQGRGRDGNTIYF. In DNA form, the CDR3 reads TGCGCCAGCAGCCAAGGCAGGGGGCGAGATGGAAACACCATATATTTT.

The chain couples TRBV5-1 to TRBJ2-1; the D gene is possibly TRBD1 (6 bases). The V gene lost 4 bases and the J gene lost 1 base, with 15 bases spanning the gap. The CDR3 runs to 16 residues. CDR1 and CDR2 (germline): SGHRS, YFSETQ. The CDR3 region is CASSPRGGESYNEQFF. CDR3 DNA: TGCGCCAGCAGCCCCCGTGGGGGCGAGTCCTACAATGAGCAGTTCTTC. The full variable domain, rest sourced from reference TRBV5-1 and TRBJ2-1, is KAGVTQTPRYLIKTRGQQVTLSCSPISGHRSVSWYQQTPGQGLQFLFEYFSETQRNKGNFPGRFSGRQFSNSRSEMNVSTLELGDSALYLCASSPRGGESYNEQFFGPGTRLTVL.

The chain is built from TRBV7-8 and TRBJ2-3; 8 bases map to TRBD1. Germline CDR1 reads SGHVS; CDR2 reads FQNEAQ. With 0 bases clipped from V and 1 base from J, the junction kept 3 bases outside the gene matches. The CDR3 sequence is 16 residues long. CDR3 region: CASSLAGQGRTDTQYF. Here the CDR3 DNA reads TGTGCCAGCAGCTTAGCAGGACAGGGCCGCACAGATACGCAGTATTTT.

This clone has only one observation. V usage is TRBV6-4 and J usage is TRBJ2-1, with a tentative D call TRBD2 (6 bases). The V end lost 5 bases, the J end lost 0 bases, and 8 bases lay between the germline ends. Germline V lookup: CDR1 MRHNA, CDR2 SNTAGT. The CDR3 runs to 14 residues. CDR3 sequence (DNA): TGTGCCAGCAGTCTTAGCGGCTCCTACAATGAGCAGTTCTTC. Its protein is CASSLSGSYNEQFF.